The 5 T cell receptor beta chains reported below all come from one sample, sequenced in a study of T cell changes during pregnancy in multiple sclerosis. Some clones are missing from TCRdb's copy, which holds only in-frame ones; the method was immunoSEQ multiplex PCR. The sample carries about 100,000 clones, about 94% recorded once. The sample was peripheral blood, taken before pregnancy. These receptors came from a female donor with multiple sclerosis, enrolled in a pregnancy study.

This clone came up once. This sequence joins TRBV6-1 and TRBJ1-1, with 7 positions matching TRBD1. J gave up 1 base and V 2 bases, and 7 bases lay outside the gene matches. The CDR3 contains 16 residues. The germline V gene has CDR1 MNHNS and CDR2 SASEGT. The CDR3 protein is CASSEMTGLGNTEAFF. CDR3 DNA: TGTGCCAGCAGTGAAATGACAGGGCTGGGGAACACTGAAGCTTTCTTT.

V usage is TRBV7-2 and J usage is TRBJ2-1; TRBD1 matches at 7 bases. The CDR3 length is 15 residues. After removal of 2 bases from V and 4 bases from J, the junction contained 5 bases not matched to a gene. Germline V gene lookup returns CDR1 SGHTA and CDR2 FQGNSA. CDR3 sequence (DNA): TGTGCCAGCAGCTTACAGTCGACAGGGTACAATGAGCAGTTCTTC. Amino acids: CASSLQSTGYNEQFF.

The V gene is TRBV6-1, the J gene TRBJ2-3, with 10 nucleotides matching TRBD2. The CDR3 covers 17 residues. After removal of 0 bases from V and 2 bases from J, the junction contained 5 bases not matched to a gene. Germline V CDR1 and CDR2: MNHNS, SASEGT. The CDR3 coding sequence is TGTGCCAGCAGTGAAGCCGCAGCGGGAGGGGTCACAGATACGCAGTATTTT. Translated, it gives CASSEAAAGGVTDTQYF.

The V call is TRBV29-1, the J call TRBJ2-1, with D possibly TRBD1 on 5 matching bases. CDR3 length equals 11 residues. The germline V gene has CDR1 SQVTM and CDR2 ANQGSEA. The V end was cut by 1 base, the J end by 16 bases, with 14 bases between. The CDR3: CSVEVQGRQFF. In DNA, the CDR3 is TGCAGCGTTGAAGTTCAGGGCCGTCAATTCTTC.

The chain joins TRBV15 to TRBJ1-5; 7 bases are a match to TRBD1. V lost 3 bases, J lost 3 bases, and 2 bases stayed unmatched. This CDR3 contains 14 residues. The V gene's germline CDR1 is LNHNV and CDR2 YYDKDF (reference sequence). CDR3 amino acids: CATSRGQSNQPQHF. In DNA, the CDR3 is TGTGCCACCAGCAGGGGACAGTCCAATCAGCCCCAGCATTTT.